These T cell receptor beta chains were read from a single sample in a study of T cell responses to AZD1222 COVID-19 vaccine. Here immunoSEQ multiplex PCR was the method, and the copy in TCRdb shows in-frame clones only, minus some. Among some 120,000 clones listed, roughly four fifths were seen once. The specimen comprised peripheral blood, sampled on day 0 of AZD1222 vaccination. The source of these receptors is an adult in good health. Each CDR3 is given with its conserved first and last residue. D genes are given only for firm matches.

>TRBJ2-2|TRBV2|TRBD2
CASTSGLAGGNTGELFF
TGTGCCAGCACATCGGGACTAGCGGGAGGTAACACCGGGGAGCTGTTTTTT
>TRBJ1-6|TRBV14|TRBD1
CASSPTGGYSPLHF
TGTGCCAGCAGCCCCACAGGGGGTTATTCACCCCTCCACTTT
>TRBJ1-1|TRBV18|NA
CASPKQSNTEAFF
TGTGCCAGCCCTAAGCAATCCAACACTGAAGCTTTCTTT
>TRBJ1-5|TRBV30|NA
CAWSERNQPQHF
TGTGCCTGGAGCGAAAGAAATCAGCCCCAGCATTTT
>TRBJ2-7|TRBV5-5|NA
CASSLRGSPNAASFEQYF
TGTGCCAGCAGCTTGCGAGGAAGCCCTAACGCCGCTAGCTTCGAGCAGTACTTC
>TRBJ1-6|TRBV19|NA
CASSVQGNSPLHF
TGTGCCAGTAGTGTCCAGGGAAATTCACCCCTCCACTTT
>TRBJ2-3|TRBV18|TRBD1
CASVPGQGGTDTQYF
TGTGCCAGCGTCCCGGGACAGGGTGGCACAGATACGCAGTATTTT
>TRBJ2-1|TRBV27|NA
CATRGAKNEQFF
TGTGCCACTAGGGGGGCTAAAAATGAGCAGTTCTTC
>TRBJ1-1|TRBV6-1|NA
CASSEVQQNTEAFF
TGTGCCAGCAGTGAAGTCCAGCAGAACACTGAAGCTTTCTTT
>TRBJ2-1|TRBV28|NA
CASSFDSEQFF
TGTGCCAGCAGTTTCGACAGTGAGCAGTTCTTC
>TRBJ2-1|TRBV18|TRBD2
CASSRLTSGATNEQFF
TGTGCCAGCTCACGACTCACTAGCGGGGCTACTAATGAGCAGTTCTTC
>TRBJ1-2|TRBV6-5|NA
CASSYPGVGYTF
TGTGCCAGCAGTTACCCAGGGGTTGGCTACACCTTC